This T cell receptor beta chain was captured by sequencing in a study of blood T cell repertoires in COVID-19. The data were produced by immunoSEQ multiplex PCR, yet TCRdb's version contains in-frame clones alone and is incomplete. The sample lists fewer than 200,000 clones; around 82% were seen once. The CDR3 is 17 residues long. Germline V gene data show CDR1 as GTSNPN and CDR2 as SVGIG (reference sequence). The V end lost 3 bases, the J end lost 0 bases, and 15 bases lay between the germline ends. The chain combines TRBV30 with TRBJ1-6; a possible D gene is TRBD1 (6 bases). Sequencing was carried out using PBMCs or T cells enriched from blood (not recorded which). The clonotype was recovered from a woman in her sixties with acute COVID-19. CDR3 loop: CAWRDSGKSSYNSPLHF. Written as DNA, the CDR3 is TGTGCCTGGAGGGACAGTGGGAAGAGCTCCTATAATTCACCCCTCCACTTT.